Following are 20 T cell receptor beta chains from one sample sequenced in a study of technical replicates of blood from a few donors. TCRdb's table, derived via immunoSEQ multiplex PCR, lists solely in-frame clones and lacks some. The sample records roughly 80,000 clones, about 94% being singletons. The sample consisted of T cells isolated from PBMCs. The receptors stem from a human donor in good health.

This clone was seen only once. The rearrangement uses TRBV7-9 and TRBJ2-7; the match to TRBD1 covers 10 bases. The germline gives CDR1 SEHNR, CDR2 FQNEAQ (reference sequence). Trimming at V came to 5 bases and at J to 6 bases, leaving 4 bases not matched to a gene. The CDR3 has 13 amino acids. CDR3 sequence: CASSHRDRGEQYF. The CDR3 DNA follows: TGTGCCAGCAGCCACCGGGACAGGGGCGAGCAGTACTTC.

V and J are TRBV7-9 and TRBJ2-1; tentatively, D is TRBD1 (6 bases). The V end lost 6 bases, the J end lost 8 bases, and 17 bases lay between the germline ends. CDR1 and CDR2 (germline): SEHNR, FQNEAQ (reference sequence). The CDR3 extends over 14 amino acids. CDR3 in DNA: TGTGCCAGCAGGAATGTACAGGGTTGGGATGAGCAGTTCTTC. Residues: CASRNVQGWDEQFF.

The CDR3 sequence: CASSVYSGEASYEQYF. The DNA of the CDR3 is TGTGCCAGCAGCGTATATTCGGGAGAGGCCTCCTACGAGCAGTACTTC. The chain couples TRBV9 to TRBJ2-7, with D possibly being TRBD2 (6 bases). This CDR3 contains 16 residues. Trimming cost V 1 base and J 0 bases, with 14 bases left between them. CDR1 and CDR2 from the germline V gene are SGDLS and YYNGEE. Variable domain in full (rest from reference TRBV9 and TRBJ2-7): DSGVTQTPKHLITATGQRVTLRCSPRSGDLSVYWYQQSLDQGLQFLIQYYNGEERAKGNILERFSAQQFPDLHSELNLSSLELGDSALYFCASSVYSGEASYEQYFGPGTRLTVT.

V is TRBV7-2 and J is TRBJ2-1; 8 nucleotides match TRBD2. CDR3 length: 14 amino acids. V lost 7 bases, J lost 7 bases, and 9 bases stayed unmatched. Germline V gene data show CDR1 as SGHTA and CDR2 as FQGNSA. The CDR3 region is CASTVPGLVNEQFF. The CDR3 nucleotides are TGTGCCAGCACCGTCCCGGGACTAGTAAATGAGCAGTTCTTC.

The rearrangement uses TRBV28 and TRBJ2-1; maybe TRBD1 (5 bases). The CDR3 is 16 amino acids. Germline values: CDR1 MDHEN, CDR2 SYDVKM. V lost 7 bases and J lost 6, with 22 bases in between. CDR3 sequence: CASTPPGAGRFNEQFF. The CDR3 DNA follows: TGTGCCAGCACCCCTCCCGGCGCAGGGCGCTTCAATGAGCAGTTCTTC.

The rearrangement uses TRBV7-3 and TRBJ1-1, with D perhaps TRBD1 (6 bases). V gave up 5 bases and J gave up 7 bases, with 20 bases separating them. Per the germline V gene, CDR1 is SGHTA and CDR2 is FQGTGA. The CDR3 sequence is 15 residues long. The CDR3 bases are TGTGCCAGCAGCCCCCAAGGGGTGGGGGCGGGTGAAGCTTTCTTT. Amino acid sequence: CASSPQGVGAGEAFF.

The rearrangement uses TRBV4-3 and TRBJ2-1; TRBD2 matches at 11 bases. The CDR3 sequence is 15 residues long. V shed 3 bases, J shed 5 bases, and the junction held 3 bases outside the gene matches. Germline V lookup: CDR1 LGHNA, CDR2 YSLEER. Here the CDR3 reads CASSQGLAANNEQFF. The CDR3 DNA sequence: TGCGCCAGCAGCCAGGGACTAGCGGCGAACAATGAGCAGTTCTTC.

The genes are TRBV20-1 and TRBJ2-1; TRBD2 might be the D (6 bases). Trimming left V 7 bases short and J 6 bases short, with 10 bases between. Germline assignment: CDR1 DFQATT and CDR2 SNEGSKA (reference sequence). CDR3 length: 11 residues. The CDR3 region is CSVGGSNEQFF. The CDR3 DNA reads as TGCAGTGTCGGAGGGAGCAATGAGCAGTTCTTC.

V usage is TRBV7-8 and J usage is TRBJ2-7, with no clear D. Between the trimmed V and J ends, which lost 2 bases and 3 bases, there was a span of 5 bases. CDR3 length: 12 amino acids. Germline CDR1 is SGHVS and CDR2 is FQNEAQ. The CDR3 sequence is CASSLTGYEQYF. The DNA for the CDR3 is TGTGCCAGCAGCTTAACGGGCTACGAGCAGTACTTC.

The chain links TRBV7-9 to TRBJ1-5; D remains ambiguous. With 2 bases removed from V and 6 bases from J, the gap between germline ends came to 8 bases. This CDR3 contains 13 residues. Germline CDR1 reads SEHNR; CDR2 reads FQNEAQ (reference sequence). Written as DNA, the CDR3 is TGTGCCAGCAGCTTAAAATCCGGTCAGCCCCAGCATTTT. Its translation: CASSLKSGQPQHF.

The V call is TRBV5-6, the J call TRBJ1-1; possibly TRBD1 for D (6 bases). Trimming left V 3 bases short and J 4 bases short, with 16 bases between. The CDR3 has 15 residues. CDR1 and CDR2 from the germline V gene are SGHDT and YYEEEE. CDR3 sequence reads: CASSSQGLWSTEAFF. For the CDR3, the DNA is TGTGCCAGCAGCTCTCAGGGGCTGTGGAGCACTGAAGCTTTCTTT.

The rearrangement uses TRBV2 and TRBJ1-1; 7 bases line up with TRBD1. V gave up 8 bases and J gave up 11 bases; unmatched junction bases: 14. Germline loops: CDR1 SNHLY, CDR2 FYNNEI. This CDR3 has 13 amino acids. This chain's CDR3 is CASEPGQPNGAFF. CDR3 nucleotide sequence: TGTGCCAGCGAACCGGGACAGCCGAATGGGGCTTTCTTT.

The gene calls are TRBV19 and TRBJ2-3, with 8 bases lining up with TRBD2. The CDR3 spans 14 residues. J lost 3 bases, V lost 8 bases, and 7 bases had no gene match. Germline loops: CDR1 LNHDA, CDR2 SQIVND (reference sequence). Here the CDR3 reads CASSPGLVTDTQYF. CDR3 nucleotide sequence: TGTGCCAGTTCTCCGGGACTAGTGACAGATACGCAGTATTTT.

V and J are TRBV7-2 and TRBJ2-3, with D possibly being TRBD1 (5 bases). The CDR3 is 16 residues long. The germline V and J ends were trimmed by 2 bases and 3 bases, with 15 bases remaining between them. Looked up from germline, CDR1 is SGHTA and CDR2 is FQGNSA. Here the CDR3 DNA reads TGTGCCAGCAGCTTACTTAGTGGTCAGGGTACAGATACGCAGTATTTT. As protein: CASSLLSGQGTDTQYF.

The rearrangement links TRBV19 to TRBJ2-2; the D is unclear. This CDR3 spans 15 amino acids. V lost 6 bases and J 0 bases, leaving 11 bases between the germline ends. Germline loops: CDR1 LNHDA, CDR2 SQIVND (reference sequence). The CDR3 DNA sequence: TGTGCCAGTAGGTCCCTGGCAACGAACACCGGGGAGCTGTTTTTT. It is translated as CASRSLATNTGELFF.

The chain combines TRBV29-1 with TRBJ1-1; D is unresolved. The CDR3 spans 12 residues. V was pared by 4 bases and J by 4 bases, with 10 bases between. Germline loops: CDR1 SQVTM, CDR2 ANQGSEA. CDR3 sequence: CSVVEGVTEAFF. DNA for the CDR3: TGCAGCGTTGTGGAGGGAGTCACTGAAGCTTTCTTT.

The chain joins TRBV19 to TRBJ2-2; D perhaps matches TRBD1 (6 bases). The CDR3 extends over 15 amino acids. V lost 4 bases to trimming and J lost 7 bases, with 16 bases between them. Germline V gives CDR1 LNHDA, CDR2 SQIVND (reference sequence). CDR3 sequence reads: CASSTEQGESGELFF. The CDR3 DNA follows: TGTGCCAGTAGTACGGAACAGGGAGAAAGCGGGGAGCTGTTTTTT. Full variable domain (remainder filled in from reference TRBV19 and TRBJ2-2): DGGITQSPKYLFRKEGQNVTLSCEQNLNHDAMYWYRQDPGQGLRLIYYSQIVNDFQKGDIAEGYSVSREKKESFPLTVTSAQKNPTAFYLCASSTEQGESGELFFGEGSRLTVL.

V usage is TRBV14 and J usage is TRBJ1-2; a possible D gene is TRBD1 (5 bases). V lost 4 bases and J lost 8, with 17 bases in between. CDR3 length: 14 amino acids. The germline CDR1 and CDR2 sequences are SGHDN and FVKESK. DNA for the CDR3: TGTGCCAGCAGCCCCTCAAGGGGTGTAGTAGGCTACACCTTC. Amino acids: CASSPSRGVVGYTF.

The chain links TRBV29-1 to TRBJ1-3; D remains ambiguous. Germline V gene sequence: CDR1 SQVTM, CDR2 ANQGSEA. The CDR3 has 13 amino acids. The V end was cut by 4 bases, the J end by 0 bases, with 7 bases between. CDR3 in amino acids: CSVGPHSGNTIYF. The CDR3 DNA follows: TGCAGCGTTGGGCCCCACTCTGGAAACACCATATATTTT.

This chain links TRBV19 with TRBJ2-5; TRBD1 aligns across 7 bases. The V segment lost 7 bases and the J segment 2 bases; nucleotides outside the gene matches: 4. This CDR3 has 13 amino acids. Germline V gene sequence: CDR1 LNHDA, CDR2 SQIVND (reference sequence). The CDR3: CASNRGRQETQYF. The CDR3 DNA reads TGTGCCAGTAACAGGGGAAGGCAAGAGACCCAGTACTTC.